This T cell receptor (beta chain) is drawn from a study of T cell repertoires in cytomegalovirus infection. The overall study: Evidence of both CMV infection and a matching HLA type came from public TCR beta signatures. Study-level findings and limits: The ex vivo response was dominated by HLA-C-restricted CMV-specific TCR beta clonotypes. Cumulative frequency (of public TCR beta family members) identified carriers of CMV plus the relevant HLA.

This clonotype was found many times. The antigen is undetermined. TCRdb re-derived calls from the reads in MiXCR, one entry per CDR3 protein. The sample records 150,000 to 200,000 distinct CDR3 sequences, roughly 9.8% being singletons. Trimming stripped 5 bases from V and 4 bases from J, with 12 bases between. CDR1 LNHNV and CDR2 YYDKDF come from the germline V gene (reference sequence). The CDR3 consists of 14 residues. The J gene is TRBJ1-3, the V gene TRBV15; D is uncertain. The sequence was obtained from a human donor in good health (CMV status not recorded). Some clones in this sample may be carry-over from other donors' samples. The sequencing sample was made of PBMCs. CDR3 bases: TGTGCCACCAGCCCGCAGGAGAGGGGAAACACCATATATTTT. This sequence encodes CATSPQERGNTIYF.